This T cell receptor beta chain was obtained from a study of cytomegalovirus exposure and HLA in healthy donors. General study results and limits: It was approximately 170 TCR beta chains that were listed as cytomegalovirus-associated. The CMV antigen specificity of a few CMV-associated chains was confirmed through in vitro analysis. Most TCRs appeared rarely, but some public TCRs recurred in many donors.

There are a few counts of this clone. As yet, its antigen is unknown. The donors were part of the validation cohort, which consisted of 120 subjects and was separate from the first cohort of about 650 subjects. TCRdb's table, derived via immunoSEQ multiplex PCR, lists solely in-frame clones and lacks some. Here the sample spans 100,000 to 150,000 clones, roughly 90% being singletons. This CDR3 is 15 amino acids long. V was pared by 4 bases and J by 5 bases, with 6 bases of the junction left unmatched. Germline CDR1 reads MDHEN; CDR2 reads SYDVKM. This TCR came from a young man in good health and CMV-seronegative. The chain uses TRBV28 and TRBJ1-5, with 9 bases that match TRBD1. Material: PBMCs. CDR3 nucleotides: TGTGCCAGCAGTTCGAACAGGGGGCAGGATCAGCCCCAGCATTTT. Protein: CASSSNRGQDQPQHF.